These T cell receptor beta chains were read from a single sample in a study of OX40 agonist ivuxolimab in advanced cancers. Sequenced by immunoSEQ multiplex PCR; TCRdb stores in-frame clones only, minus some. In the table there are some 50,000 clones, 90% of which are singletons. This material consisted of CD4+ or CD8+ T cells sorted from blood, taken in a trial of the OX40 agonist ivuxolimab. The receptors here all came from an adult with an advanced solid tumor such as melanoma, head and neck, liver or kidney cancer. CDR3s include the opening cysteine and the closing phenylalanine or tryptophan. The order of the fields is V gene, D gene, clone size, J gene, CDR3 DNA, CDR3 protein. The D gene is left open where the match is weak. Clone size is given for some rows only: seen once, a few or many times, or a class if the clone is expanded.

TRBV5-1	NA	once	TRBJ1-1	TGCGCCAGCAGCTTGGAGAAGGGGAATATGAACACTGAAGCTTTCTTT	CASSLEKGNMNTEAFF
TRBV7-9	TRBD1	NA	TRBJ2-6	TGTGCCAGCAGCTTAGTGAGGACAGGGGGCTCTGGGGCCAACGTCCTGACTTTC	CASSLVRTGGSGANVLTF
TRBV7-2	TRBD1	NA	TRBJ1-1	TGTGCCAGCAGCTTAGTTATGGGACAGGTGAACACTGAAGCTTTCTTT	CASSLVMGQVNTEAFF
TRBV27	TRBD1	NA	TRBJ1-4	TGTGCCAGCAGTTTATCCGTGGCGGGGACAGGGAAGTTTGAAAAACTGTTTTTT	CASSLSVAGTGKFEKLFF
TRBV19	NA	NA	TRBJ1-2	TGTGCCAGTAGTACCCCCCAGGGGAACGGCTACACCTTC	CASSTPQGNGYTF
TRBV19	TRBD1	NA	TRBJ1-4	TGTGCCAGTTCATGGACAGGGGGCGGCTTGCGGGAAAAACTGTTTTTT	CASSWTGGGLREKLFF
TRBV10-3	NA	NA	TRBJ2-1	TGTGCCATCAGTGAGTCAGGGGGGAGCTACAATGAGCAGTTCTTC	CAISESGGSYNEQFF
TRBV7-3	NA	NA	TRBJ2-2	TGTGCCAGCAGCTTAGGGGTCGGGGAGCTGTTTTTT	CASSLGVGELFF
TRBV28	NA	NA	TRBJ2-1	TGTGCCAGCACCCGGACGGCTTCCTACAATGAGCAGTTCTTC	CASTRTASYNEQFF
TRBV6-1	NA	NA	TRBJ2-5	TGTGCCAGCAGTAGCTCCGCAACCCAGTACTTC	CASSSSATQYF
TRBV27	NA	NA	TRBJ2-5	TGTGCCAGCAGGCCGATATCAGGGGCTCTAGAGACCCAGTACTTC	CASRPISGALETQYF
TRBV27	TRBD2	NA	TRBJ2-3	TGTGCCAGCAGTTTAAAGGAGAAGACTAGCGGGAGTAGGAGAGATACGCAGTATTTT	CASSLKEKTSGSRRDTQYF
TRBV28	NA	NA	TRBJ2-6	TGTGCCACCTCGGCTCACTCTGGGGCCAACGTCCTGACTTTC	CATSAHSGANVLTF
TRBV6-6	NA	NA	TRBJ2-3	TGTGCCAGCAGCCCAGCCCTAGGTACGCAGTATTTT	CASSPALGTQYF
TRBV18	NA	NA	TRBJ2-1	TGTGCCAGCTCACCACAGGCAGTCCCCTACAATGAGCAGTTCTTC	CASSPQAVPYNEQFF
TRBV28	NA	NA	TRBJ1-3	TGTGCCAGCAGTTTAGGGCCGGCCTCTGGAAACACCATATATTTT	CASSLGPASGNTIYF
TRBV2	NA	few	TRBJ1-5	TGTGCCAGCAGTGAATGGGGCCTTAATCAGCCCCAGCATTTT	CASSEWGLNQPQHF
TRBV7-9	NA	NA	TRBJ1-2	TGTGCCAGCAGCTTAGGACGGGGTTATGGCTACACCTTC	CASSLGRGYGYTF
TRBV6-5	NA	once	TRBJ2-7	TGTGCCAGCAGTTACTCGGGCAGGCAACCCTACGAGCAGTACTTC	CASSYSGRQPYEQYF
TRBV9	TRBD1	NA	TRBJ2-3	TGTGCCAGCAGCTCGCGGACAGGGTTGGATACGCAGTATTTT	CASSSRTGLDTQYF
TRBV7-3	NA	NA	TRBJ2-2	TGTGCCAGCAGCTTAAGTTATACCGGGGAGCTGTTTTTT	CASSLSYTGELFF
TRBV9	TRBD2	once	TRBJ2-3	TGTGCCAGCAGCGTAACCAGCGGGAGGTTCGATACGCAGTATTTT	CASSVTSGRFDTQYF
TRBV18	NA	NA	TRBJ1-1	TGTGCCAGCTCCCAGGGACTTTTTTTTATGAACACTGAAGCTTTCTTT	CASSQGLFFMNTEAFF
TRBV5-1	NA	NA	TRBJ1-1	TGCGCCAGCAGCTCATCCGGGACGAGGAACACTGAAGCTTTCTTT	CASSSSGTRNTEAFF
TRBV27	TRBD1	once	TRBJ2-7	TGTGCCAGCCGGGACAGCTACGAGCAGTACTTC	CASRDSYEQYF
TRBV6-1	NA	NA	TRBJ1-2	TGTGCCAGCAGTTTTACCCAGGGATTCAATGGCTACACCTTC	CASSFTQGFNGYTF
TRBV28	TRBD2	NA	TRBJ2-1	TGTGCCAGCAGCCGACTAGCGGGAGGCATCAATGAGCAGTTCTTC	CASSRLAGGINEQFF
TRBV12-5	NA	NA	TRBJ2-2	TGTGCTAGTGCCACAACCCGGGACATTTCCGGGGAGCTGTTTTTT	CASATTRDISGELFF
TRBV9	TRBD1	once	TRBJ1-3	TGTGCCAGCAGCGCTCTTTTGGGACAGGGGTTTGGAAACACCATATATTTT	CASSALLGQGFGNTIYF
TRBV18	NA	NA	TRBJ2-3	TGTGCCAGCTCACCCCCGTCCGTCACAGATACGCAGTATTTT	CASSPPSVTDTQYF
TRBV30	TRBD2	NA	TRBJ2-5	TGTGCCGGCCGACACGGGGGGTCCTTCGAGACCCAGTACTTC	CAGRHGGSFETQYF